This T cell receptor beta chain was observed in a study of blood T cell repertoires in COVID-19 (dated by TCRdb to about 2020). In the study overall: Collaborator samples came from the United States, Italy and Spain and covered acute and convalescent phases of COVID-19. The material from the prospective study consisted of cDNA or gDNA derived from T cells, B-cell-depleted T cells, or PBMCs. The dataset comprised deeply sampled blood TCRbeta repertoires from subjects exposed to, actively infected with, or recovered from COVID-19. A freely available public database, intended as a resource for researchers studying the immune response to SARS-CoV-2, is where the repertoires were released. The samples were drawn from two sources: the first 160 participants of the ongoing ImmuneRACE study, and 1,254 subjects contributed by 6 global collaborators. A de-identified subject ID, COVID-19 status, age in years and sex were almost always included in the sample metadata. Where available, HLA class I and class II types were taken from metadata supplied by the sample provider and were not determined by assay-based typing.

Results the study describes overall, beyond this receptor: The quantity of clinical and demographic metadata differed by source and by participant and was supplied without curation.

Trimming takes 3 bases from V and 4 bases from J, and the germline ends sit 17 bases apart. Spanning cysteine to phenylalanine, the CDR3 consists of 16 amino acids. Only the CDR3 DNA is retained, 48 bases long and in frame from the first base. The germline V gene specifies MGHDK as CDR1 and SYGVNS as CDR2. At one collaborating source in Seattle, patients were enrolled during active infection and were followed longitudinally through the course of disease. Whole blood was collected in K2EDTA tubes by collaborating institutions according to the institutions' own protocols. For TCRbeta analysis, collaborator samples were shipped as frozen whole blood, as isolated PBMCs, or as DNA extracted from either sample type. To note about this clone: No antigen is known for it. Per-nucleotide qualities are absent, and no much larger clonotype sits a single base away.

TCRbeta CDR3 regions were amplified from genomic DNA using the immunoSEQ Assay, a bias-controlled multiplex PCR. In the source study's methods: The number of nucleated cells in each sample was estimated from the amplification of reference gene primers within the assay. To quantify the absolute abundance of each unique TCRbeta CDR3 rearrangement, sequence reads were collapsed and filtered. For each sample, productive Simpson clonality was calculated as the square root of Simpson's diversity index over productive rearrangements. TCRdb stores this immuneACCESS table with in-frame sequences only. Part of the clones is absent; in the studies checked, under half of the shortfall reflects unresolved V genes, and no reason is known for the rest. V, J and clone size are taken as reported in that table, and D and trimming were inferred from the DNA itself. For this sample there are 150,000 to 200,000 clones; roughly nine tenths appear just once. Around 9.9% of the sample rests with the top ten.

The sample was peripheral blood. This clonotype originated in an older woman with COVID-19, enrolled during active disease. The chain uses TRBV25-1 and TRBJ2-3; the D gene is perhaps TRBD2, on 5 matching bases. The CDR3 sequence is CASSDRGQASADTQYF. The nucleotides are TGTGCCAGCAGTGACCGAGGGCAAGCGAGCGCAGATACGCAGTATTTT.